Reported below is one TCR beta chain. The antigen remains undetermined. The data derive from a study of beta chain features in type 1 diabetes. The wider study: Taken together, all samples contributed 107,917,701 examined sorted cells.

General study results and limits: Type 1 diabetes patients had TCRB CDR3s that were shorter (moderately but significantly so) in all four CD4+ subsets.

Germline assignment: CDR1 GTSNPN and CDR2 SVGIG (reference sequence). V lost 4 bases and J lost 3, with 13 bases in between. This CDR3 is 13 amino acids long. Of the isolated RNA, all was reverse transcribed, and so the sequenced material was expressed TCRB transcripts. The assay was immunoSEQ multiplex PCR, and TCRdb's table has in-frame clones only and misses some. The data show about 140,000 clones, 13% seen once. Purity exceeded 95% in all sorted populations. The clonotype was recovered from a man younger than 35 with type 1 diabetes. J is TRBJ2-7 and V is TRBV30; the D gene is possibly TRBD1 (5 bases). What was sequenced was central memory CD4+ T cells from blood. The CDR3 region is CAWTIKGIYEQYF. The CDR3 DNA reads TGTGCCTGGACTATCAAGGGGATCTACGAGCAGTACTTC.